The T cell receptor beta chain under discussion was sequenced for a study of PD-1 blockade in classical Hodgkin lymphoma (dated by TCRdb to about 2020). Context from the whole study: Nivolumab dosing was 3 mg/kg intravenously every 2 weeks, continuing until either disease progression or unacceptable toxicity. The study used TCR beta sequencing and CyTOF to define a peripheral blood immune signature of response to PD-1 blockade in classical Hodgkin lymphoma.

The time point label, read with the paper, signifies: cycle 4 day 1 (C4D1), after around six weeks of nivolumab. Every trial patient had relapsed following autologous stem cell transplantation, and prior brentuximab vedotin exposure was what differed among cohorts A, B and C. A total of 50 to 70 patients with relapsed/refractory classical Hodgkin lymphoma made up the trial cohort, and each patient's best overall response was complete response, partial response or progressive disease. Trial patients were treated with single-agent nivolumab in the multi-cohort phase II CheckMate 205 trial. Best overall response was determined by an independent review committee according to the 2007 International Working Group response criteria. Trial PBMCs were obtained immediately prior to nivolumab initiation (C1D1) and on therapy at cycle 2 day 1 and cycle 4 day 1. Peripheral blood was collected in 8 mL Vacutainer Cell Preparation Tubes, from which PBMCs were isolated by centrifugation and then cryopreserved.

On the study overall, not on this receptor specifically: Baseline diversity similar to that of newly diagnosed patients was observed in trial patients achieving complete response, whereas significantly lower diversity was observed in partial responders and progressors. The study was limited to a single clinical trial cohort, and causes of repertoire differences, possibly disease activity or prior therapy, remained undefined. By C4D1, a significant rise was seen in CD4+ TCR diversity but not in CD8+ TCR diversity (p=0.0027 vs p=0.16), and the rise was most apparent among complete responders (p=0.02). Baseline TCR diversity was reported to be lower in newly diagnosed patients than in healthy donors, and even lower in relapsed/refractory patients. Patients starting nivolumab less than 1 year after ASCT had lower diversity and were excluded from later analyses to avoid confounding by immune reconstitution.

Genomic DNA was extracted with the Qiagen DNeasy kit from unsorted PBMCs and from negatively selected CD4+ and CD8+ fractions. Amplification of TCR beta CDR3 regions was done by immunoSEQ multiplex PCR with primers that anneal to V and J segments. A synthetic immune receptor repertoire was used to minimize amplification bias, and remaining bias was computationally removed after sequencing. The paper's data handling went like this. Custom Python scripts were used to quantify repertoire diversity as the Shannon entropy index. The unsorted, CD4+ and CD8+ repertoires were each analyzed separately, with the exception of combined analyses, where CD4+ and CD8+ sequences were merged in silico. Clonal expansion was defined as a frequency increase of at least 2-fold after treatment compared with C1D1, and clones undetected at baseline were assigned a pseudocount of 0.5. Clones with 0 or 1 copy at C1D1 were defined as singleton clones, while clones with 2 or more copies were defined as non-singleton clones. By matching protein sequences in sorted samples from the same patient, clones expanded in unsorted samples were annotated as CD4+, CD8+ or unknown. Wilcoxon tests on paired samples were used to test diversity changes from C1D1 to C4D1. The clones in this table, taken by TCRdb from immuneACCESS, are in-frame only. Not every clone is retained; where verified, under half of the shortfall comes from an unresolved V gene, and the cause of the rest is unknown. D and trimming were read from the DNA, whereas the V and J calls and clone size are those reported in that table. The sample table records tens of thousands of clones; about 70% of these occur just once. The ten top clones hold 15% to 20% of the sample.

Reading the germline V gene (reference sequence) gives CDR1 LNHDA and CDR2 SQIVND. The germline V and J ends show losses of 4 bases and 0 bases respectively, and no gene match explains 0 bases of the junction. The CDR3 runs 13 amino acids, cysteine and phenylalanine included. Only CDR3 DNA remains: 39 bases, in frame from the first base. In regard to this clone: This receptor's antigen is unknown. Nothing much larger sits one base from this clone, and base qualities are not available.

The sequence is built from TRBV19 and TRBJ2-7; 7 bases in the junction line up with TRBD2. The specimen was peripheral blood mononuclear cells (PBMCs), collected before the fourth cycle of nivolumab. The source of this sequence is a human donor with classical Hodgkin lymphoma. The nucleotide sequence is TGTGCCAGTAGTAGCGGGAGCTCCTACGAGCAGTACTTC. Its protein is CASSSGSSYEQYF.